Listed below are T cell receptor beta chains from one sample, sequenced in a study of blood T cells in healthy people across ages. TCRdb analysed the 5' RACE reads with MiXCR anew, one entry per CDR3 protein. The sample has 780,000 or so distinct CDR3 sequences, 56% seen once. The sample consisted of blood. The receptors derive from a man aged 35 to 55 in good health. The CDR3 runs from the conserved cysteine through the conserved F or W. Fields, in order: V gene, D gene, J gene, clone size, CDR3 DNA, CDR3 protein. D genes are given only for firm matches. Size values are once, few and many counts, or a class for expanded clones, and some rows have none.

V: TRBV24-1
D: .
J: TRBJ2-5
size: .
DNA: TGTGCCACCAGTGCCACGTTCGGGGGTTTTGGAGAGACCCAGTACTTC
CDR3: CATSATFGGFGETQYF

V: TRBV6-1
D: .
J: TRBJ2-2
size: once
DNA: TGTGCCAGAGGGGGGGTGAACACCGGGGAGCTGTTTTTT
CDR3: CARGGVNTGELFF

V: TRBV6-2/TRBV6-3
D: .
J: TRBJ2-1
size: .
DNA: TGTGCCAGCAGTCTCCCGATGGGTGAGCAGTTCTTC
CDR3: CASSLPMGEQFF

V: TRBV12-3/TRBV12-4
D: .
J: TRBJ1-4
size: few
DNA: TGTGCCAGCAGTTCGACACGAACCCTTGCGGGGGGCAGTAATGAAAAACTGTTTTTT
CDR3: CASSSTRTLAGGSNEKLFF

V: TRBV10-3
D: .
J: TRBJ2-4
size: .
DNA: TGTGCCATCAGTGAGGACAACAGCCCGGAGCAGTACTTC
CDR3: CAISEDNSPEQYF

V: TRBV6-5
D: .
J: TRBJ2-3
size: .
DNA: TGTGCCAGCAGTTACAACCCTAGCACAGATACGCAGTATTTT
CDR3: CASSYNPSTDTQYF

V: TRBV6-2/TRBV6-3
D: .
J: TRBJ1-5
size: .
DNA: TGTGCCAGCAGTTACGTGGGGGTGAATCAGCCCCAGCATTTT
CDR3: CASSYVGVNQPQHF

V: TRBV7-9
D: TRBD1
J: TRBJ1-2
size: few
DNA: TGTGCCAGCAGCGTCGACAGGGTCAATGGCTACACCTTC
CDR3: CASSVDRVNGYTF

V: TRBV28
D: .
J: TRBJ2-5
size: few
DNA: TGTGCCAGCAGTCACCACGGGGAGGTTACCCAGTACTTC
CDR3: CASSHHGEVTQYF

V: TRBV14
D: TRBD1
J: TRBJ2-5
size: few
DNA: TGTGCCAGCAGCTTGAGACAGGGACGAGAGACCCAGTACTTC
CDR3: CASSLRQGRETQYF

V: TRBV6-1
D: TRBD1
J: TRBJ1-5
size: few
DNA: TGTGCCAGCAGTGTTGACAGGGGTGGTAATCAGCCCCAGCATTTT
CDR3: CASSVDRGGNQPQHF

V: TRBV4-1
D: TRBD1
J: TRBJ1-2
size: many
DNA: TGCGCCAGCAGCCAATCCGCAGGGGGCGATGGCTACACCTTC
CDR3: CASSQSAGGDGYTF

V: TRBV20-1
D: .
J: TRBJ2-5
size: .
DNA: TGCAGTGCTAAACGGCAGGGGGAGACCCAGTACTTC
CDR3: CSAKRQGETQYF

V: TRBV7-2
D: .
J: TRBJ2-3
size: once
DNA: TGTGCCAGCAGCTTAGGCCCACCCGGGGGTTCAGATACGCAGTATTTT
CDR3: CASSLGPPGGSDTQYF

V: TRBV2
D: TRBD1
J: TRBJ1-2
size: .
DNA: TGTGCCAGCAGTGAATTGGGACAGGGGGGTACCCAGGACGGCTACACCTTC
CDR3: CASSELGQGGTQDGYTF

V: TRBV12-3/TRBV12-4
D: TRBD1
J: TRBJ1-1
size: .
DNA: TGTGCCAGCTCCCTCGACAGGGCCCGTACTGAAGCTTTCTTT
CDR3: CASSLDRARTEAFF

V: TRBV7-2
D: .
J: TRBJ2-7
size: .
DNA: TGTGCCAGCAGCTTAGGGACGGGAGAGGTCTACGAGCAGTACTTC
CDR3: CASSLGTGEVYEQYF

V: TRBV20-1
D: TRBD1
J: TRBJ2-2
size: .
DNA: TGCAGTGCTAGCCGGACAGGGGGCCCCGGGGAGCTGTTTTTT
CDR3: CSASRTGGPGELFF

V: TRBV20-1
D: .
J: TRBJ2-3
size: few
DNA: TGCAGTGCTAGTATGGTCGTCGGATACACAGATACGCAGTATTTT
CDR3: CSASMVVGYTDTQYF

V: TRBV4-1
D: TRBD2
J: TRBJ2-7
size: .
DNA: TGCGCCAGCAGCCAAGATTATGAGGGGCGAGTGGCGGGAGAAACCTACGAGCAGTACTTC
CDR3: CASSQDYEGRVAGETYEQYF

V: TRBV6-2/TRBV6-3
D: .
J: TRBJ2-5
size: .
DNA: TGTGCCAGCAGTTACTCGACAGGTGGCACGGAGACCCAGTACTTC
CDR3: CASSYSTGGTETQYF

V: TRBV6-2/TRBV6-3
D: .
J: TRBJ2-1
size: .
DNA: TGTGCCAGCAAAAACCCCGCAGGGGACTACAATGAGCAGTTCTTC
CDR3: CASKNPAGDYNEQFF

V: TRBV3-1
D: TRBD1
J: TRBJ1-5
size: .
DNA: TGTGCCAGCAGCCCCTCGGGTACAGGGGGCGCGACTCAGCCCCAGCATTTT
CDR3: CASSPSGTGGATQPQHF

V: TRBV6-2/TRBV6-3
D: .
J: TRBJ2-5
size: few
DNA: TGTGCCAGCAATTCGGTGGGCCGTGAGACCCAGTACTTC
CDR3: CASNSVGRETQYF

V: TRBV10-3
D: .
J: TRBJ2-5
size: .
DNA: TGTGCCATCAGGGATACCGAGACCCAGTACTTC
CDR3: CAIRDTETQYF

V: TRBV20-1
D: .
J: TRBJ1-2
size: .
DNA: TGCAGTGCTAGAGGAGAAGCTAACTATGGCTACACCTTC
CDR3: CSARGEANYGYTF

V: TRBV6-5
D: .
J: TRBJ2-6
size: .
DNA: TGTGCCAGCAGCGTAATCAGGGTGACTGGGGCCAACGTCCCGACTTTC
CDR3: CASSVIRVTGANVPTF

V: TRBV7-8
D: .
J: TRBJ2-7
size: many
DNA: TGTGCCAGCAGCTTAGAATTAGAGAGGGGATTCTTCTACGAGCAGTACTTC
CDR3: CASSLELERGFFYEQYF

V: TRBV9
D: .
J: TRBJ2-5
size: few
DNA: TGTGCCAGCAGCCCGCACCCGACAGGTCAGGAGACCCAGTACTTC
CDR3: CASSPHPTGQETQYF

V: TRBV10-3
D: .
J: TRBJ1-2
size: .
DNA: TGTGCCATCAGTTCCACAGGGCTCACTTCCTTTAACTATGGCTACACCTTC
CDR3: CAISSTGLTSFNYGYTF

V: TRBV29-1
D: .
J: TRBJ2-7
size: few
DNA: TGCAGCGCCCAACCCTGGGAGCCGGGCGAGCAGTACTTC
CDR3: CSAQPWEPGEQYF

V: TRBV20-1
D: TRBD1
J: TRBJ1-2
size: .
DNA: TGCAGTGCTATACCAGACAGGGAGTATGGCTACACCTTC
CDR3: CSAIPDREYGYTF

V: TRBV5-1
D: .
J: TRBJ2-7
size: .
DNA: TGCGCCAGCAGCCCGCGACAGGCGACCTACGAGCAGTACTTC
CDR3: CASSPRQATYEQYF

V: TRBV5-1
D: .
J: TRBJ2-7
size: .
DNA: TGCGCCAGCAGCCCAGGACAGGGTAGGACTAGGTCCAATGAGCAGTACTTC
CDR3: CASSPGQGRTRSNEQYF

V: TRBV7-8
D: TRBD1
J: TRBJ2-1
size: .
DNA: TGTGCCACTGCCGGGACAGGGGACTTGTTCGGGTTCTTC
CDR3: CATAGTGDLFGFF

V: TRBV29-1
D: .
J: TRBJ1-4
size: .
DNA: TGCAGCGTTGAAGCCCTGATTACTAATGAAAAACTGTTTTTT
CDR3: CSVEALITNEKLFF

V: TRBV27
D: .
J: TRBJ1-2
size: once
DNA: TGTGCGACCGCTCCCGGGAGACATGATGGCTACACCTTC
CDR3: CATAPGRHDGYTF

V: TRBV7-9
D: .
J: TRBJ1-1
size: few
DNA: TGTGCCAGCACCCTAGTCGGGACACGCGGTTTGAACACTGAAGCTTTCTTT
CDR3: CASTLVGTRGLNTEAFF

V: TRBV10-3
D: .
J: TRBJ2-7
size: few
DNA: TGTGCCATCAGTCTGAGGGAATCCGAGCAGTACTTC
CDR3: CAISLRESEQYF

V: TRBV9
D: .
J: TRBJ1-2
size: .
DNA: TGTGCCAGCAGCGTAGCTAACAAAAACTATGGCTACACCTTC
CDR3: CASSVANKNYGYTF

V: TRBV3-1
D: TRBD2
J: TRBJ2-1
size: .
DNA: TGTGCCAGCAGCCCGGGACTAGCGGGAATCGGTGAGCAGTTCTTC
CDR3: CASSPGLAGIGEQFF

V: TRBV7-9
D: .
J: TRBJ2-4
size: .
DNA: TGTGCCAGCAGCCAACCCGACGGTTCCAAAAACATTCAGTACTTC
CDR3: CASSQPDGSKNIQYF

V: TRBV24-1
D: TRBD2
J: TRBJ2-1
size: .
DNA: TGTGCCACCAGTGAAGTGACTAGCGGGAGGAACCCAGAGCAGTTCTTC
CDR3: CATSEVTSGRNPEQFF

V: TRBV20-1
D: TRBD2
J: TRBJ2-1
size: few
DNA: TGCAGTGCTTTCCTTAGGCTAGCGGGAGGGAAGGCCTACAATGAGCAGTTCTTC
CDR3: CSAFLRLAGGKAYNEQFF

V: TRBV29-1
D: .
J: TRBJ2-1
size: few
DNA: TGCAGCGTTGAAAGAGGCCTCAATGAGCAGTTCTTC
CDR3: CSVERGLNEQFF

V: TRBV6-5
D: .
J: TRBJ2-7
size: few
DNA: TGTGCCAGCAGTAAACGCACAGGGTTCCACGAGCAGTACTTC
CDR3: CASSKRTGFHEQYF

V: TRBV5-5
D: .
J: TRBJ2-7
size: .
DNA: TGTGCCAGCAGCTTGGATTCGACTGCTTCCTACGAGCAGTACTTC
CDR3: CASSLDSTASYEQYF

V: TRBV4-2
D: TRBD1
J: TRBJ2-5
size: few
DNA: TGTGCCAGCAGCCAGACTCCAGGACAGGGGGCCGGGACCCAGTACTTC
CDR3: CASSQTPGQGAGTQYF

V: TRBV7-2
D: .
J: TRBJ1-5
size: once
DNA: TGTGCCAGCAGCTCTCCCGGGGGCGTACAGCCCCAGCATTTT
CDR3: CASSSPGGVQPQHF

V: TRBV3-1
D: .
J: TRBJ2-2
size: few
DNA: TGTGCCAGCAGCCAACACGGGACCGCACCGAACACCGGGGAGCTGTTTTTT
CDR3: CASSQHGTAPNTGELFF

V: TRBV20-1
D: TRBD1
J: TRBJ2-7
size: few
DNA: TGCAGTGCTAGAGCTACCGGACAGGGGGCGCAAACCGAGCAGTACTTC
CDR3: CSARATGQGAQTEQYF

V: TRBV10-3
D: TRBD2
J: TRBJ2-7
size: .
DNA: TGTGCCATCAGTGGGGGGACTAGCCCCCACAATGAGCAGTACTTC
CDR3: CAISGGTSPHNEQYF

V: TRBV20-1
D: TRBD2
J: TRBJ2-7
size: .
DNA: TGCAGTGCAAGGAAGGCGGGACTAGCGGGAGGGCCTAGCGAGCAGTACTTC
CDR3: CSARKAGLAGGPSEQYF

V: TRBV18
D: TRBD2
J: TRBJ2-5
size: .
DNA: TGTGCCAGCCTTCCCAACAGCGGGGCCTCCGGGGAGACCCAGTACTTC
CDR3: CASLPNSGASGETQYF

V: TRBV29-1
D: TRBD1
J: TRBJ2-7
size: few
DNA: TGCAGCGTTACCTCGAGACAGGGGTACGAGCAGTACTTC
CDR3: CSVTSRQGYEQYF

V: TRBV20-1
D: .
J: TRBJ1-2
size: .
DNA: TGCAGTGCTAGCCCATGGGCCTATGGCTACACCTTC
CDR3: CSASPWAYGYTF

V: TRBV24-1
D: .
J: TRBJ2-5
size: .
DNA: TGTGCCACCAGTGAGGGCCTGGAAGAGACCCAGTACTTC
CDR3: CATSEGLEETQYF

V: TRBV7-2
D: .
J: TRBJ1-2
size: .
DNA: TGTGCCAGCAGCTTAGTTGCGACAGACGATGGCTACACCTTC
CDR3: CASSLVATDDGYTF

V: TRBV7-9
D: .
J: TRBJ2-1
size: .
DNA: TGTGCCAGCAGCTTACTGATAAACGGTGAGCAGTTCTTC
CDR3: CASSLLINGEQFF

V: TRBV27
D: .
J: TRBJ2-5
size: few
DNA: TGTGCCAGCAGTTTGAGACTTGGGGGCGAGACCCAGTACTTC
CDR3: CASSLRLGGETQYF